The 22 T cell receptor beta chains presented below share a single source sample, sequenced in a study of T cell clones after liver transplantation. Measured with immunoSEQ multiplex PCR; TCRdb has only the in-frame clones, and not every one. This sample has fewer than 20,000 clones, with over 80% found just once. The sequences come from CD8+ T cells from blood, collected before liver transplant. These receptors came from a human donor who received a liver transplant.

CDR3 sequence: CASSTWGTGFTYEQYF. Here the CDR3 DNA reads TGTGCCAGCAGTACCTGGGGGACAGGCTTCACCTACGAGCAGTACTTC. This chain connects TRBV27 to TRBJ2-7, with 8 positions matching TRBD1. CDR1 and CDR2 from the germline V gene are MNHEY and SMNVEV (reference sequence). The CDR3 has 16 amino acids. With V trimmed by 5 bases and J by 2 bases, 11 bases remained unmatched.

The rearrangement joins TRBV19 to TRBJ2-2; D gene uncertain. V was clipped by 6 bases and J by 1 base, with 6 bases between them. Germline-derived CDR1 and CDR2 are LNHDA and SQIVND (reference sequence). CDR3 length: 13 amino acids. The CDR3 region has the DNA TGTGCCAGTAGGATACAGAACACCGGGGAGCTGTTTTTT. Its protein product is CASRIQNTGELFF.

The V call is TRBV27, the J call TRBJ2-7; the D is unclear. Per the germline V gene, CDR1 is MNHEY and CDR2 is SMNVEV (reference sequence). V was shortened by 3 bases and J by 4 bases, with 10 bases between the two germline ends. This CDR3 comprises 13 residues. CDR3 bases: TGTGCCAGCAGTTTTATCGAGGAGTACGAGCAGTACTTC. This translates into CASSFIEEYEQYF.

The chain is built from TRBV9 and TRBJ1-2; possible D gene TRBD1, 5 bases. V was clipped by 0 bases and J by 4 bases, with 10 bases between them. CDR3 length: 14 amino acids. CDR1 and CDR2 from the germline V gene are SGDLS and YYNGEE. The CDR3 protein is CASSVATGPYGYTF. In DNA form, the CDR3 reads TGTGCCAGCAGCGTAGCCACAGGCCCCTATGGCTACACCTTC.

V is TRBV9 and J is TRBJ2-7; TRBD1 is a possible D gene (5 bases). Germline V gene data show CDR1 as SGDLS and CDR2 as YYNGEE. V was pared by 3 bases and J by 2 bases, with 15 bases between. The CDR3 covers 15 residues. In DNA, the CDR3 is TGTGCCAGCAGCGAGAGTAGGGGATGGACCTACGAGCAGTACTTC. Translation gives CASSESRGWTYEQYF. The full variable domain, completed using reference TRBV9 and TRBJ2-7, is DSGVTQTPKHLITATGQRVTLRCSPRSGDLSVYWYQQSLDQGLQFLIQYYNGEERAKGNILERFSAQQFPDLHSELNLSSLELGDSALYFCASSESRGWTYEQYFGPGTRLTVT.

The V call is TRBV27, the J call TRBJ2-6; D unclear. Germline V CDR1 and CDR2: MNHEY, SMNVEV (reference sequence). CDR3 size: 14 residues. The V end lost 4 bases, the J end lost 0 bases, and 4 bases lay between the germline ends. CDR3 protein: CASSWSSGANVLTF. The DNA for the CDR3 is TGTGCCAGCAGTTGGAGCTCTGGGGCCAACGTCCTGACTTTC.

The chain combines TRBV13 with TRBJ2-7, with 8 bases lining up with TRBD2. This CDR3 contains 15 residues. From germline, CDR1 is PRHDT and CDR2 FYEKMQ (reference sequence). J gave up 2 bases and V 3 bases, and 6 bases lay outside the gene matches. In nucleotides, the CDR3 is TGTGCCAGCAGCTTTAGCGGGAACGGGGCCTACGAGCAGTACTTC. The encoded protein is CASSFSGNGAYEQYF.

This chain uses TRBV28 with TRBJ2-1; no firm D call. The CDR3 extends over 11 amino acids. Deletions cut 3 bases from V and 14 bases from J, with 11 bases between. CDR1 is MDHEN and CDR2 is SYDVKM in the germline V gene. The CDR3 bases are TGTGCCAGCAGTTTTGCTACAGAGGAGTTCTTC. This encodes CASSFATEEFF. Full variable domain (rest looked up from reference TRBV28 and TRBJ2-1): DVKVTQSSRYLVKRTGEKVFLECVQDMDHENMFWYRQDPGLGLRLIYFSYDVKMKEKGDIPEGYSVSREKKERFSLILESASTNQTSMYLCASSFATEEFFGPGTRLTVL.

The chain couples TRBV2 to TRBJ2-7; 8 bases map to TRBD2. Germline V CDR1 and CDR2: SNHLY, FYNNEI. The CDR3 has 15 amino acids. V dropped 4 bases and J dropped 2; count of bases not matched to a gene: 7. The CDR3 spells CASSGPKAGAYEQYF. The CDR3 DNA is TGTGCCAGCAGTGGACCCAAAGCGGGAGCCTACGAGCAGTACTTC.

V is TRBV11-2 and J is TRBJ2-7; the D gene is possibly TRBD2 (7 bases). Trimming removed 0 bases from V and 0 bases from J, with 18 bases in between. This CDR3 comprises 18 residues. Germline loops: CDR1 SGHAT, CDR2 FQNNGV. The CDR3 is CASSLDLEGGGASYEQYF. The CDR3 DNA reads TGTGCCAGCAGCTTAGATCTAGAGGGGGGGGGAGCCTCCTACGAGCAGTACTTC.

The table lists this clone with a few counts. The chain combines TRBV9 with TRBJ2-3, with D perhaps assigned TRBD1 or TRBD2 (6 bases each). The CDR3 extends over 15 amino acids. CDR1 and CDR2 from the germline V gene are SGDLS and YYNGEE. V lost 0 bases, J lost 0 bases, and 8 bases lay in between. The CDR3 DNA reads as TGTGCCAGCAGCGTAGGAGGGGGGAGCACAGATACGCAGTATTTT. This encodes CASSVGGGSTDTQYF. Full variable domain (outside the CDR3, taken from reference TRBV9 and TRBJ2-3): DSGVTQTPKHLITATGQRVTLRCSPRSGDLSVYWYQQSLDQGLQFLIQYYNGEERAKGNILERFSAQQFPDLHSELNLSSLELGDSALYFCASSVGGGSTDTQYFGPGTRLTVL.

The chain has TRBV27 and TRBJ2-1; no reliable D call. Germline CDR1 MNHEY, CDR2 SMNVEV (reference sequence). Trimming removed 1 base from V and 8 bases from J, with 3 bases in between. The CDR3 extends over 11 amino acids. DNA of the CDR3: TGTGCCAGCAGTTTATGGGATGAGCAGTTCTTC. Translated, it gives CASSLWDEQFF.

The chain joins TRBV9 to TRBJ1-2; no firm D call. CDR1 is SGDLS, CDR2 YYNGEE, per germline. The CDR3 totals 13 residues. The ends were cut back, 4 bases at V and 5 bases at J, with 12 bases in the middle. This chain's CDR3 is CASSPGDAYGYTF. For the CDR3, the DNA is TGTGCCAGCAGCCCAGGTGATGCGTATGGCTACACCTTC.

CDR3 nucleotides: TGCAGCGTTTTAGGGGGGGCCTACAATGAGCAGTTCTTC. Translation: CSVLGGAYNEQFF. This chain uses TRBV29-1 with TRBJ2-1; tentative D call: TRBD2 (7 bases). V lost 5 bases to trimming and J lost 2 bases, with 10 bases between them. Germline CDR1 is SQVTM and CDR2 is ANQGSEA. The length of the CDR3 is 13 residues.

This chain links TRBV11-2 with TRBJ2-7, with TRBD2 as a possible D gene (5 bases). The germline V and J ends were trimmed by 8 bases and 1 base, with 12 bases remaining between them. The CDR3 covers 13 residues. The germline gives CDR1 SGHAT, CDR2 FQNNGV. Here the CDR3 DNA reads TGTGCCAGCGAGGACGGGAATTCCTACGAGCAGTACTTC. This encodes CASEDGNSYEQYF.

The chain carries TRBV6-1 and TRBJ1-1; D not resolved. From germline, CDR1 is MNHNS and CDR2 SASEGT. The CDR3 consists of 12 residues. V lost 1 base and J 7 bases, leaving 7 bases between the germline ends. The CDR3 DNA reads TGTGCCAGCAGTGAAGGGGTCGATGAAGCTTTCTTT. It translates to CASSEGVDEAFF.

The chain combines TRBV5-1 with TRBJ1-1, with D perhaps matching TRBD1 (5 bases). Germline lookup yields CDR1 SGHRS and CDR2 YFSETQ. The CDR3 spans 14 residues. Trimming removed 4 bases at V and 1 base at J, with 11 bases between. CDR3 bases: TGCGCCAGCAGCGGCCCAGGGCGGAACACTGAAGCTTTCTTT. Translating gives CASSGPGRNTEAFF.

This clone was observed a single time. The rearrangement joins TRBV9 to TRBJ2-7; TRBD2 matches at 9 bases. CDR3 size: 13 residues. In germline, CDR1 is SGDLS, CDR2 YYNGEE. J was trimmed by 1 base and V by 4 bases; bases with no gene match: 0. Written as DNA, the CDR3 is TGTGCCAGCAGCCTAGCGGGATCCTACGAGCAGTACTTC. It specifies CASSLAGSYEQYF.

The rearrangement uses TRBV19 and TRBJ2-2, with TRBD2 matching 10 bases. This CDR3 is 17 amino acids long. Losses at the gene ends were 3 bases for V and 3 bases for J; bases not matched to a gene: 7. Germline loops: CDR1 LNHDA, CDR2 SQIVND (reference sequence). CDR3 in amino acids: CASSMLGLAYYTGELFF. The CDR3 coding sequence is TGTGCCAGTAGTATGCTGGGACTAGCGTATTACACCGGGGAGCTGTTTTTT. Drawing the rest from reference TRBV19 and TRBJ2-2, the complete variable domain is DGGITQSPKYLFRKEGQNVTLSCEQNLNHDAMYWYRQDPGQGLRLIYYSQIVNDFQKGDIAEGYSVSREKKESFPLTVTSAQKNPTAFYLCASSMLGLAYYTGELFFGEGSRLTVL.

This chain's CDR3 is CASSPSKGTSEEKLFF. The CDR3 nucleotides are TGCGCCAGCAGCCCCAGCAAGGGGACCTCGGAGGAAAAACTGTTTTTT. The V gene is TRBV5-1, the J gene TRBJ1-4, with D possibly TRBD1 on 5 matching bases. The ends were cut back, 4 bases at V and 8 bases at J, with 21 bases in the middle. Germline CDR1 and CDR2: SGHRS and YFSETQ. The CDR3 extends over 16 amino acids.

The chain recombines TRBV7-8 with TRBJ2-2, with 10 bases aligning to TRBD2. Trimming cost V 5 bases and J 3 bases; bases outside gene matches: 24. The CDR3 runs 22 residues. Germline V gene lookup returns CDR1 SGHVS and CDR2 FQNEAQ. CDR3 bases: TGTGCCAGCAGCCCCTATTACATCGAGGAGCGGGAGGGCCGTTTGGACACCGGGGAGCTGTTTTTT. Translating gives CASSPYYIEEREGRLDTGELFF.

The chain links TRBV7-9 to TRBJ1-2; tentative D call: TRBD1 (5 bases). In germline, CDR1 is SEHNR, CDR2 FQNEAQ (reference sequence). Trimming removed 5 bases from V and 6 bases from J, with 22 bases in between. CDR3 length equals 16 residues. CDR3 nucleotides: TGTGCCAGCAGCACAAGACAGCCCCCGGCTAGCGATGGCTACACCTTC. Protein: CASSTRQPPASDGYTF.